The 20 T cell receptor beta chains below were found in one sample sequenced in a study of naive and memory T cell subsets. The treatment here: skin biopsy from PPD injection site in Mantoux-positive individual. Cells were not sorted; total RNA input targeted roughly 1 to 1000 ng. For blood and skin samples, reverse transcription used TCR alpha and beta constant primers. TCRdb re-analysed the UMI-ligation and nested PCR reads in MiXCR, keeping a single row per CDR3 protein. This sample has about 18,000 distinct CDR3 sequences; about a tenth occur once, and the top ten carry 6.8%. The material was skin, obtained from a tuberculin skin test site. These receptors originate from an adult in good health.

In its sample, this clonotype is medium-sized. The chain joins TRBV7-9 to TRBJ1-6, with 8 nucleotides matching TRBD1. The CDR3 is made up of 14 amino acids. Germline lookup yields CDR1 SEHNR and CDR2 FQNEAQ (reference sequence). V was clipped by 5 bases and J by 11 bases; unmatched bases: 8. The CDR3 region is CASSPGQGGAPLHF. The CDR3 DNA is TGTGCCAGCAGCCCTGGACAGGGCGGTGCACCCCTCCACTTT.

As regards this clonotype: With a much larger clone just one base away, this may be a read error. The CDR3 sequence: CASSQDAAGLTSYEQYF. In DNA form, the CDR3 reads TGTGCCAGCAGCCAAGATGCGGCGGGTTTAACTTCCTACGAGCAGTACTTC. This chain uses TRBV4-2 with TRBJ2-7, with D perhaps matching TRBD2 (5 bases). The V end lost 0 bases, the J end lost 1 base, and 16 bases lay between the germline ends. Per the germline V gene, CDR1 is LGHNA and CDR2 is YNFKEQ. The CDR3 consists of 17 residues.

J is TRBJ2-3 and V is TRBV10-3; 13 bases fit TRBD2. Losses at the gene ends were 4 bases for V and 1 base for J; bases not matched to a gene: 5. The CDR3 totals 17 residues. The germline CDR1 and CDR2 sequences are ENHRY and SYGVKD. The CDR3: CAISGEGLAGCTDTQYF. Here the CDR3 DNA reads TGTGCCATCAGTGGTGAGGGACTAGCGGGATGCACAGATACGCAGTATTTT.

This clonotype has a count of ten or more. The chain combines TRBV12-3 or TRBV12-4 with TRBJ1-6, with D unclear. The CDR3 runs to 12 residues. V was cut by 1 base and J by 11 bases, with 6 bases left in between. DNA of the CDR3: TGTGCCAGCAGTTTAGGGGATGCACCCCTCCACTTT. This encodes CASSLGDAPLHF.

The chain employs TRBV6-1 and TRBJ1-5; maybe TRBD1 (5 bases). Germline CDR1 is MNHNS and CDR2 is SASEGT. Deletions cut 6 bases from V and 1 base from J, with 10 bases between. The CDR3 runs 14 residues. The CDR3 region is CASSRQTSNQPQHF. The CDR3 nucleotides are TGTGCCAGCAGCCGACAGACAAGCAATCAGCCCCAGCATTTT.

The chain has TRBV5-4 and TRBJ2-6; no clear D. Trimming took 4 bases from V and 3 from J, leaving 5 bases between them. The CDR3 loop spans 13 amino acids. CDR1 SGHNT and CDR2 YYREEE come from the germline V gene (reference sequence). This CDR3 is CASSQVGANVLTF. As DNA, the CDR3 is TGTGCCAGCAGCCAGGTTGGGGCCAACGTCCTGACTTTC.

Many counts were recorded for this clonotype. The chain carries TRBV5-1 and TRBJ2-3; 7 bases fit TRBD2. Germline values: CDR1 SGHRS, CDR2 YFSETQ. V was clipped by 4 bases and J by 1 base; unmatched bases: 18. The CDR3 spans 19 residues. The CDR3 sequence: CASSMGGTLQGFRTDTQYF. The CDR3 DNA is TGCGCCAGCAGCATGGGAGGGACCCTCCAGGGTTTCCGCACAGATACGCAGTATTTT.

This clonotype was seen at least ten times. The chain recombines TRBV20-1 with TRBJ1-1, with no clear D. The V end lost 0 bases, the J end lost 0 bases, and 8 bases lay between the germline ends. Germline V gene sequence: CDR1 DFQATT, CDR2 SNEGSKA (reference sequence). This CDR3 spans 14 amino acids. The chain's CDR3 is CSAREGFLNTEAFF. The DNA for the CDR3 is TGCAGTGCTAGAGAAGGGTTTTTGAACACTGAAGCTTTCTTT.

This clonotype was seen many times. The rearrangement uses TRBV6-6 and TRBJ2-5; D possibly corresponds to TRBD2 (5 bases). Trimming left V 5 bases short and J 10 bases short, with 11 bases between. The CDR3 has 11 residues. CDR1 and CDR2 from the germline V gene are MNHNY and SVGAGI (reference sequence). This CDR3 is CASSPTRGQYF. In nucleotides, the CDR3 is TGTGCCAGCAGTCCCACCCGGGGCCAGTACTTC.

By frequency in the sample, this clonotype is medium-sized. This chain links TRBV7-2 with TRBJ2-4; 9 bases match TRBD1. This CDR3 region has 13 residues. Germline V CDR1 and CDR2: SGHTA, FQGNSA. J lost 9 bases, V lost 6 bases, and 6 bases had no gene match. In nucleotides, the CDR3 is TGTGCCAGCAGGTCAGGACAGGGGACCATTCAGTACTTC. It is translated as CASRSGQGTIQYF.

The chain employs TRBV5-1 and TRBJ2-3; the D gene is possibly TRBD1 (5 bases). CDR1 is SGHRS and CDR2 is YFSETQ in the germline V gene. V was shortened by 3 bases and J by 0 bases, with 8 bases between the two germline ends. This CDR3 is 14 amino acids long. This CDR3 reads CASSSTASTDTQYF. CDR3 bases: TGCGCCAGCAGCTCGACAGCTAGCACAGATACGCAGTATTTT.

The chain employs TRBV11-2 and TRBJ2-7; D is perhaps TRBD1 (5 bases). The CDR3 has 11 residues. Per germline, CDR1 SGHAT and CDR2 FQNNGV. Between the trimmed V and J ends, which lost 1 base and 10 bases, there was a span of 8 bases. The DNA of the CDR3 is TGTGCCAGCAGCTTAGTACAGGTACAGTACTTC. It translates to CASSLVQVQYF. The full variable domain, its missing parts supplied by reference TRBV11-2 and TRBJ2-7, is EAGVAQSPRYKIIEKRQSVAFWCNPISGHATLYWYQQILGQGPKLLIQFQNNGVVDDSQLPKDRFSAERLKGVDSTLKIQPAKLEDSAVYLCASSLVQVQYFGPGTRLTVT.

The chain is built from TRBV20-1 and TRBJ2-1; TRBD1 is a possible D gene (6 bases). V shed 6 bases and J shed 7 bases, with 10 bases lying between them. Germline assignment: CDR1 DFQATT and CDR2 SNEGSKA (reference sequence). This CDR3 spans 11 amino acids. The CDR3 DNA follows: TGCAGTGCGAACAGGGTAAATGAGCAGTTCTTC. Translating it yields CSANRVNEQFF.

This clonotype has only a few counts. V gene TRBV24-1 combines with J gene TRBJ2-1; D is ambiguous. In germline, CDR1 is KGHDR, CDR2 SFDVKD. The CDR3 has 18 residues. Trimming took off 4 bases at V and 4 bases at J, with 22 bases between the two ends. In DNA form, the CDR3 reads TGTGCCACCAGTGAGGGTTTGGCCTCCCGTGAACTTTACAATGAGCAGTTCTTC. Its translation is CATSEGLASRELYNEQFF.

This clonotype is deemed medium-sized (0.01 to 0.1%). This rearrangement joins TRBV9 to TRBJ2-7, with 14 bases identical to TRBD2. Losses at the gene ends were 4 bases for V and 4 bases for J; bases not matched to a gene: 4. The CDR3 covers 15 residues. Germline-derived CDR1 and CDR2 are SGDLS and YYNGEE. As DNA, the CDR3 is TGTGCCAGCAGCCCAGGGACTAGCGGGGGTTACGAGCAGTACTTC. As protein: CASSPGTSGGYEQYF. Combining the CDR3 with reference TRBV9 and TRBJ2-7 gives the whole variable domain DSGVTQTPKHLITATGQRVTLRCSPRSGDLSVYWYQQSLDQGLQFLIQYYNGEERAKGNILERFSAQQFPDLHSELNLSSLELGDSALYFCASSPGTSGGYEQYFGPGTRLTVT.

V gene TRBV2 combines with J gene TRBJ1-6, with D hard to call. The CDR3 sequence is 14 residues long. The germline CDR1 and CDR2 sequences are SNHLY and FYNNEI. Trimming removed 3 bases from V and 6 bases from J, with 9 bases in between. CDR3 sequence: CASSDRDRNSPLHF. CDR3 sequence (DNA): TGTGCCAGCAGTGACCGGGATCGTAATTCACCCCTCCACTTT.

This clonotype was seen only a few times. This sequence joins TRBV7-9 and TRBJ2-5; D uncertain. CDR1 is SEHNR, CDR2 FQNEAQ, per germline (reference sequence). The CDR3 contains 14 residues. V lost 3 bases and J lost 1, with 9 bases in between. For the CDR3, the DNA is TGTGCCAGCAGCTTGCTGGCAGCCCAAGAGACCCAGTACTTC. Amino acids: CASSLLAAQETQYF. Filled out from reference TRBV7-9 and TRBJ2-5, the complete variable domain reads DTGVSQNPRHKITKRGQNVTFRCDPISEHNRLYWYRQTLGQGPEFLTYFQNEAQLEKSRLLSDRFSAERPKGSFSTLEIQRTEQGDSAMYLCASSLLAAQETQYFGPGTRLLVL.

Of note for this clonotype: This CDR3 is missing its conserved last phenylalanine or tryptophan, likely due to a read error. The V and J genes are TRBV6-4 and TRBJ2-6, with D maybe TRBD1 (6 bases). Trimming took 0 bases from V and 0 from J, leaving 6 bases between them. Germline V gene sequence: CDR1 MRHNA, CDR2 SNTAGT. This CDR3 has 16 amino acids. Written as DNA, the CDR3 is TGTGCCAGCAGTGACTCAGGGGGCTCTGGGGCCAACGTCCTGACTCTC. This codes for CASSDSGGSGANVLTL.

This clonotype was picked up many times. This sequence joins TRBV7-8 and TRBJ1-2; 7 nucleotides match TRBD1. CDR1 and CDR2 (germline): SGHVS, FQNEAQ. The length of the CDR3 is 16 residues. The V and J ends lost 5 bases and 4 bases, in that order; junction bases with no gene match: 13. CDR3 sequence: CASSLNAGTAVYGYTF. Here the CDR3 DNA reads TGTGCCAGCAGCCTAAACGCCGGGACAGCGGTCTATGGCTACACCTTC.

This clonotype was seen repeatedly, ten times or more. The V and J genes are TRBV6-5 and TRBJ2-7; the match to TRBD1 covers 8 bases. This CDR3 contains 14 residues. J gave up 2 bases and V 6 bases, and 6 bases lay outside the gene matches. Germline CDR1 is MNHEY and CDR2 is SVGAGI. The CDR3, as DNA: TGTGCCAGCAGGCCTGGACAGGGTGCCTACGAGCAGTACTTC. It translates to CASRPGQGAYEQYF.